This is a list of T cell receptor beta chains from one sample in a study of blood T cell repertoires in COVID-19. The table came from immunoSEQ multiplex PCR; TCRdb's copy has only in-frame clones and leaves some out. The table includes 150,000 to 180,000 clones, roughly four fifths detected once. The specimen was PBMCs or T cells enriched from blood (not recorded which). The source is a man aged 50 to 60 who had recovered from COVID-19. CDR3s include the opening cysteine and the closing phenylalanine or tryptophan. A D gene is named only where the DNA matches it firmly. A clone size is listed for some rows: how often the clone was seen (once, few, many), or a class if it is expanded.

j_call,d_call,clone_size,v_call,cdr3_aa,cdr3_nt
TRBJ2-1,TRBD2,NA,TRBV18,CASSPPLAGDNEQFF,TGTGCCAGCTCACCACCTTTAGCGGGGGACAATGAGCAGTTCTTC
TRBJ2-5,NA,NA,TRBV11-2,CASSPNSGRETQYF,TGTGCCAGCAGCCCGAACTCAGGGCGGGAGACCCAGTACTTC
TRBJ1-5,TRBD1,NA,TRBV30,CAWSVRGQGSQPQHF,TGTGCCTGGAGTGTACGCGGACAGGGGAGTCAGCCCCAGCATTTT
TRBJ2-5,NA,NA,TRBV5-4,CASSLAGGEETQYF,TGTGCCAGCAGCTTGGCTGGGGGCGAGGAGACCCAGTACTTC
TRBJ1-1,NA,NA,TRBV18,CASSLVHPMNTEAFF,TGTGCCAGCTCCCTGGTACACCCAATGAACACTGAAGCTTTCTTT
TRBJ1-6,TRBD1,NA,TRBV19,CATSRQGESPLHF,TGTGCCACTTCAAGACAGGGGGAGTCACCCCTCCACTTT
TRBJ2-2,NA,NA,TRBV7-3,CASSLEGLDTGELFF,TGTGCCAGCAGCTTAGAGGGATTGGACACCGGGGAGCTGTTTTTT
TRBJ2-6,TRBD1,NA,TRBV2,CASRQGTATTSGANVLTF,TGTGCCAGCCGACAAGGGACAGCCACGACCTCTGGGGCCAACGTCCTGACTTTC
TRBJ1-3,NA,NA,TRBV7-9,CASSPPRGEDAGNTIYF,TGTGCCAGCAGCCCTCCGCGTGGAGAGGATGCCGGAAACACCATATATTTT
TRBJ2-1,TRBD2,NA,TRBV14,CASSQEWTSGDNEQFF,TGTGCCAGCAGCCAAGAATGGACTAGCGGGGACAATGAGCAGTTCTTC
TRBJ1-5,NA,NA,TRBV7-9,CASSLSSTMQPQHF,TGTGCCAGCAGCTTAAGCTCAACCATGCAGCCCCAGCATTTT
TRBJ2-2,NA,once,TRBV18,CASSPQGLSTGELFF,TGTGCCAGCTCACCGCAAGGACTGAGTACCGGGGAGCTGTTTTTT
TRBJ2-1,NA,NA,TRBV4-1,CASSPPFGSYNEQFF,TGCGCCAGCAGCCCGCCCTTCGGGTCCTACAATGAGCAGTTCTTC
TRBJ2-3,NA,NA,TRBV2,CASRNREITDTQYF,TGTGCCAGCAGGAACAGGGAAATAACAGATACGCAGTATTTT
TRBJ1-5,TRBD1,many,TRBV9,CASSVGWQGAGQPQHF,TGTGCCAGCAGCGTAGGTTGGCAGGGGGCTGGGCAGCCCCAGCATTTT
TRBJ2-2,NA,NA,TRBV7-3,CASSRDSWTGELFF,TGTGCCAGCAGCCGGGACTCCTGGACCGGGGAGCTGTTTTTT
TRBJ1-2,NA,NA,TRBV6-2/TRBV6-3,CASSSTGYFGYTF,TGTGCCAGCAGCTCCACAGGGTATTTTGGCTACACCTTC
TRBJ1-1,TRBD1,NA,TRBV9,CASSVVGTVNTEAFF,TGTGCCAGCAGCGTAGTCGGGACAGTGAACACTGAAGCTTTCTTT
TRBJ1-3,NA,NA,TRBV7-6,CASSFDSLPSGNTIYF,TGTGCCAGCAGCTTTGACAGCTTACCCTCTGGAAACACCATATATTTT
TRBJ2-7,NA,NA,TRBV4-2,CASSPTPGQSGYEQYF,TGTGCCAGCAGCCCTACGCCAGGACAGTCCGGGTACGAGCAGTACTTC
TRBJ1-2,NA,once,TRBV7-9,CASSLAARSGGYTF,TGTGCCAGCAGCTTAGCGGCTCGTTCGGGTGGCTACACCTTC
TRBJ2-7,TRBD2,NA,TRBV5-8,CASRTGLAGGEQYF,TGTGCCAGCAGAACGGGACTAGCGGGGGGAGAGCAGTACTTC
TRBJ2-7,TRBD1,NA,TRBV13,CASSSQTGGPYEQYF,TGTGCCAGCAGCTCCCAGACAGGGGGCCCCTACGAGCAGTACTTC
TRBJ1-5,NA,NA,TRBV21-1,CASSRGCRGRRNQPQHF,TGTGCCAGCAGCCGGGGCTGTCGGGGGAGAAGGAATCAGCCCCAGCATTTT
TRBJ2-2,NA,NA,TRBV7-9,CASSPRMAGARDGELFF,TGTGCCAGCAGCCCCCGTATGGCGGGGGCAAGGGACGGGGAGCTGTTTTTT
TRBJ2-5,NA,NA,TRBV5-1,CASSLDGTNQETQYF,TGCGCCAGCAGCTTGGATGGGACAAACCAAGAGACCCAGTACTTC
TRBJ2-2,NA,NA,TRBV29-1,CSVEQEGGELFF,TGCAGCGTTGAACAGGAGGGCGGGGAGCTGTTTTTT
TRBJ2-7,TRBD2,NA,TRBV3-1/TRBV3-2,CASSQVAGGPYEQYF,TGTGCCAGCAGCCAAGTGGCGGGGGGGCCTTACGAGCAGTACTTC
TRBJ2-1,NA,NA,TRBV9,CASSATGTPYNEQFF,TGTGCCAGCAGTGCGACCGGGACACCTTACAATGAGCAGTTCTTC
TRBJ2-1,NA,NA,TRBV6-5,CASSRGGSYNEQFF,TGTGCCAGCTCAAGGGGGGGCTCCTACAATGAGCAGTTCTTC
TRBJ2-1,NA,NA,TRBV7-2,CASSLASLSGSYNEQFF,TGTGCCAGCAGCTTAGCCTCACTAAGCGGATCCTACAATGAGCAGTTCTTC
TRBJ2-2,NA,NA,TRBV15,CATSRGTRRGWNTGELFF,TGTGCCACCAGCAGAGGCACCCGACGAGGGTGGAACACCGGGGAGCTGTTTTTT
TRBJ1-1,TRBD1,NA,TRBV29-1,CSARQGGVSEAFF,TGCAGCGCCCGACAGGGGGGAGTCTCTGAAGCTTTCTTT
TRBJ1-2,NA,NA,TRBV21-1,CASRLPTDAYGYTF,TGTGCCAGCAGGCTCCCGACAGATGCTTATGGCTACACCTTC
TRBJ1-1,NA,NA,TRBV12-3/TRBV12-4,CASRRTDFTEAFF,TGTGCCAGCAGACGGACAGATTTCACTGAAGCTTTCTTT
TRBJ2-1,TRBD1,NA,TRBV5-1,CASSLHPVVGQGDNEQFF,TGCGCCAGCAGCTTGCACCCAGTTGTAGGACAGGGGGATAATGAGCAGTTCTTC
TRBJ1-5,NA,NA,TRBV12-5,CASGFSGGGNQPQHF,TGTGCTAGTGGTTTCTCTGGTGGAGGCAATCAGCCCCAGCATTTT
TRBJ2-3,TRBD2,NA,TRBV6-2/TRBV6-3,CASSYAQASGGLSTDTQYF,TGTGCCAGCAGTTACGCCCAGGCTAGCGGGGGACTTAGCACAGATACGCAGTATTTT
TRBJ1-1,TRBD1,NA,TRBV27,CASSQRTGGDITEAFF,TGTGCCAGCAGTCAGCGTACAGGGGGCGATATCACTGAAGCTTTCTTT
TRBJ1-1,NA,NA,TRBV3-1/TRBV3-2,CASSRSGTSVNTEAFF,TGTGCCAGCAGCCGATCCGGGACATCGGTTAACACTGAAGCTTTCTTT
TRBJ1-4,TRBD1,NA,TRBV5-6,CASSSDRGLTNEKLFF,TGTGCCAGCAGTTCGGACAGGGGGCTTACTAATGAAAAACTGTTTTTT
TRBJ2-3,TRBD1,NA,TRBV5-6,CASSRDRGQTDTQYF,TGTGCCAGCAGCCGAGACAGGGGGCAAACAGATACGCAGTATTTT
TRBJ2-3,NA,NA,TRBV9,CASSLNPRGNTDTQYF,TGTGCCAGCAGCTTGAACCCACGGGGTAACACAGATACGCAGTATTTT
TRBJ2-1,TRBD2,NA,TRBV9,CASSVVGLAGANNEQFF,TGTGCCAGCAGCGTAGTAGGGCTAGCGGGGGCCAACAATGAGCAGTTCTTC
TRBJ1-5,TRBD1,NA,TRBV7-2,CASSSGGGRGRSQPQHF,TGTGCCAGCAGCTCAGGGGGTGGCAGGGGGCGAAGTCAGCCCCAGCATTTT
TRBJ1-2,TRBD1,NA,TRBV6-6,CASSETGGWYGYTF,TGTGCCAGCAGTGAGACAGGGGGTTGGTATGGCTACACCTTC
TRBJ1-6,TRBD1,once,TRBV15,CATSGGRQGNSPLHF,TGTGCCACCAGCGGTGGGAGACAGGGAAATTCACCCCTCCACTTT
TRBJ1-3,NA,NA,TRBV2,CASSDGGASGNTIYF,TGTGCCAGCAGTGATGGAGGAGCCTCTGGAAACACCATATATTTT
TRBJ2-1,NA,NA,TRBV19,CASSISRGYYNEQFF,TGTGCCAGTAGTATATCTAGGGGGTATTACAATGAGCAGTTCTTC
TRBJ2-4,NA,NA,TRBV7-9,CASSGIGSGRNIQYF,TGTGCCAGCAGCGGTATAGGGTCAGGGCGGAACATTCAGTACTTC
TRBJ1-1,NA,NA,TRBV2,CASNEWGPGTEAFF,TGTGCCAGCAATGAATGGGGGCCGGGCACTGAAGCTTTCTTT
TRBJ1-6,NA,NA,TRBV18,CASSSSSPLHF,TGTGCCAGCTCATCGTCTTCTCCCCTCCACTTT
TRBJ1-2,TRBD1,NA,TRBV7-2,CASSLQGAQNYGYTF,TGTGCCAGCAGCTTACAGGGGGCTCAAAACTATGGCTACACCTTC
TRBJ2-7,TRBD2,NA,TRBV20-1,CSASKSASGDSYEQYF,TGCAGTGCTAGTAAGTCAGCTAGCGGGGACTCCTACGAGCAGTACTTC
TRBJ1-1,NA,NA,TRBV19,CASSIPQGMGTEAFF,TGTGCCAGTAGTATCCCCCAGGGGATGGGCACTGAAGCTTTCTTT
TRBJ1-5,TRBD1,NA,TRBV30,CAWSGQGSGQPQHF,TGTGCCTGGAGTGGACAGGGATCAGGTCAGCCCCAGCATTTT
TRBJ2-5,TRBD1,NA,TRBV2,CASRTGGGWETQYF,TGTGCCAGCAGGACAGGGGGCGGGTGGGAGACCCAGTACTTC
TRBJ2-3,NA,NA,TRBV19,CASSSLTGFTDTQYF,TGTGCCAGTAGCTCCCTAACAGGGTTCACAGATACGCAGTATTTT
TRBJ1-1,NA,NA,TRBV19,CASSITEDTEAFF,TGTGCCAGTAGTATCACCGAGGACACTGAAGCTTTCTTT